This is a list of T cell receptor beta chains from one sample in a study of CD8+CD57+ T cells in acquired aplastic anemia. One entry per CDR3 protein, called by TCRdb with MiXCR from the reads. Of about half a million distinct CDR3 sequences in the sample, about a third were seen once. Sequencing was carried out using sorted CD4+, CD8+, or CD8+CD57+ T cells (not recorded which) from PBMCs. These receptor sequences come from a human donor with aplastic anemia. Each CDR3 is given with its conserved first and last residue. Each record gives: V gene, clone size, CDR3 length, D gene, J gene, CDR3 protein, CDR3 DNA. D genes are given only for firm matches. Size is omitted from some rows. Given values are once, few, many or a class for expanded clones.

v_call: TRBV29-1
clone_size: many
cdr3_length: 15
d_call: TRBD2
j_call: TRBJ2-7
cdr3_aa: CSVGPRLAGVYEQYF
cdr3_nt: TGCAGCGTTGGACCCCGGCTAGCGGGGGTTTACGAGCAGTACTTC

v_call: TRBV14
clone_size: -
cdr3_length: 15
d_call: TRBD2
j_call: TRBJ2-7
cdr3_aa: CASSPGGSYDGSQYF
cdr3_nt: TGTGCCAGCTCACCGGGCGGGAGCTACGATGGATCCCAGTACTTC

v_call: TRBV7-8
clone_size: -
cdr3_length: 14
d_call: -
j_call: TRBJ1-5
cdr3_aa: CASSPRLAAEPQHF
cdr3_nt: TGTGCCAGCAGCCCCCGACTGGCAGCGGAGCCCCAGCATTTT

v_call: TRBV7-6
clone_size: -
cdr3_length: 15
d_call: -
j_call: TRBJ2-3
cdr3_aa: CASSLAVGRTDTQYF
cdr3_nt: TGTGCCAGCAGCTTAGCCGTGGGGCGCACAGATACGCAGTATTTT

v_call: TRBV25-1
clone_size: few
cdr3_length: 15
d_call: TRBD1
j_call: TRBJ1-4
cdr3_aa: CASSPRQGIREKLFF
cdr3_nt: TGTGCCAGCAGTCCCCGACAGGGAATAAGAGAAAAACTGTTTTTT

v_call: TRBV19
clone_size: many
cdr3_length: 13
d_call: -
j_call: TRBJ1-1
cdr3_aa: CASTVGSGTEAFF
cdr3_nt: TGTGCCAGTACAGTGGGGTCGGGAACTGAAGCTTTCTTT

v_call: TRBV25-1
clone_size: -
cdr3_length: 14
d_call: -
j_call: TRBJ2-7
cdr3_aa: CASSVSGLRSEQYF
cdr3_nt: TGTGCCAGCAGTGTCTCGGGGCTTCGTTCCGAGCAGTACTTC

v_call: TRBV7-2
clone_size: few
cdr3_length: 13
d_call: -
j_call: TRBJ2-2
cdr3_aa: CASSAQAGGELFF
cdr3_nt: TGTGCCAGCAGTGCCCAGGCGGGCGGGGAGCTGTTTTTT

v_call: TRBV9
clone_size: many
cdr3_length: 14
d_call: TRBD2
j_call: TRBJ2-7
cdr3_aa: CASSVSGRADEQYF
cdr3_nt: TGTGCCAGCAGCGTTAGCGGGAGGGCCGACGAGCAGTACTTC

v_call: TRBV19
clone_size: -
cdr3_length: 11
d_call: -
j_call: TRBJ2-3
cdr3_aa: CASTMGDTQYF
cdr3_nt: TGTGCCAGTACCATGGGAGATACGCAGTATTTT

v_call: TRBV6-4
clone_size: many
cdr3_length: 13
d_call: -
j_call: TRBJ1-6
cdr3_aa: CASSEGLGGSLHF
cdr3_nt: TGTGCCAGCAGTGAGGGACTCGGGGGGTCCCTCCACTTT